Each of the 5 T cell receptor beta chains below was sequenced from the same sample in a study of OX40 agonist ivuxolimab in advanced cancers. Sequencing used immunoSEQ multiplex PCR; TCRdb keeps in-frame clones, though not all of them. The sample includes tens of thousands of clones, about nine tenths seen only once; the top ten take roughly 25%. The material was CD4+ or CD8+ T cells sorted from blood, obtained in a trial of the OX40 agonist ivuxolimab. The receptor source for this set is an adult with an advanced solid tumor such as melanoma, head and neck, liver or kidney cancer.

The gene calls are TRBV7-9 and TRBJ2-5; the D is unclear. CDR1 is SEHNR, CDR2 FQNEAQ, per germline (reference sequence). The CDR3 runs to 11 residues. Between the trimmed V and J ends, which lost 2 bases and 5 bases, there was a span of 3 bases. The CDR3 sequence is CASSLIETQYF. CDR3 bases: TGTGCCAGCAGCTTAATCGAGACCCAGTACTTC.

The CDR3 DNA follows: TGTGCCAGCATTCGGACAGGGGCAGTATACGAGCAGTACTTC. This codes for CASIRTGAVYEQYF. The J gene is TRBJ2-7, the V gene TRBV2; 9 bases match TRBD1. This CDR3 comprises 14 residues. Trimming at V came to 7 bases and at J to 4 bases, leaving 8 bases not matched to a gene. Germline CDR1 reads SNHLY; CDR2 reads FYNNEI.

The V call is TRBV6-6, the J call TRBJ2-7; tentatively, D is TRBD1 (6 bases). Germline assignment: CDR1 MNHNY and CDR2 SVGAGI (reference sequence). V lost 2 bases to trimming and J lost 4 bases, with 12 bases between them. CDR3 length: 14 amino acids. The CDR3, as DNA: TGTGCCAGCAGTTACGGGGACACCTTGTACGAGCAGTACTTC. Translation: CASSYGDTLYEQYF.

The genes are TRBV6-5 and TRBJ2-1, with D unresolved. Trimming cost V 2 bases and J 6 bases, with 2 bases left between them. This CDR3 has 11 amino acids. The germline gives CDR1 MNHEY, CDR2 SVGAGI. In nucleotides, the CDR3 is TGTGCCAGCAGTTACGGCAATGAGCAGTTCTTC. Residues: CASSYGNEQFF.

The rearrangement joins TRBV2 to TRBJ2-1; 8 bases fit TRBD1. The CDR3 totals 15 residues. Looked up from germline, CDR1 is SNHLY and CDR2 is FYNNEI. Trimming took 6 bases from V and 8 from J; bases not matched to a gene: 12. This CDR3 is CASRKGQGAFYEQFF. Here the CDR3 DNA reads TGTGCCAGCAGAAAGGGGCAGGGGGCTTTCTATGAGCAGTTCTTC.